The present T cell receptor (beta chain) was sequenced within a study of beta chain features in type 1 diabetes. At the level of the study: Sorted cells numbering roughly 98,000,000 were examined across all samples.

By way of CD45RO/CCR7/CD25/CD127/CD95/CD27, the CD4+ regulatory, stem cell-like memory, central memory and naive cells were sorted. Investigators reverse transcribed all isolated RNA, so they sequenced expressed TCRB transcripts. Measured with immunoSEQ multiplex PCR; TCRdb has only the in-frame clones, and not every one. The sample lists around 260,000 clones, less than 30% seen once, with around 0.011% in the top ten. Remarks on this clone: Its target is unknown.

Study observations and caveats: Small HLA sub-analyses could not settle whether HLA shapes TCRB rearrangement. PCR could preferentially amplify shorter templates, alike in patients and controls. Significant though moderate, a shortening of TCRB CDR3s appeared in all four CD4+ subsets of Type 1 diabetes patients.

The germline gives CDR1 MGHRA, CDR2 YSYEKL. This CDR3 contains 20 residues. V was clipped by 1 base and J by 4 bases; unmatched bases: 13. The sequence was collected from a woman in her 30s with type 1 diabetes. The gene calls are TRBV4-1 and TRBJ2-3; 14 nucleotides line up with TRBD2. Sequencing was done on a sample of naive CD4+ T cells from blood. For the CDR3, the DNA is TGCGCCAGCAGCCAAGTGTGGTACCCGGGACTAGCGGGAGCTGCAGATACGCAGTATTTT. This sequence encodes CASSQVWYPGLAGAADTQYF.